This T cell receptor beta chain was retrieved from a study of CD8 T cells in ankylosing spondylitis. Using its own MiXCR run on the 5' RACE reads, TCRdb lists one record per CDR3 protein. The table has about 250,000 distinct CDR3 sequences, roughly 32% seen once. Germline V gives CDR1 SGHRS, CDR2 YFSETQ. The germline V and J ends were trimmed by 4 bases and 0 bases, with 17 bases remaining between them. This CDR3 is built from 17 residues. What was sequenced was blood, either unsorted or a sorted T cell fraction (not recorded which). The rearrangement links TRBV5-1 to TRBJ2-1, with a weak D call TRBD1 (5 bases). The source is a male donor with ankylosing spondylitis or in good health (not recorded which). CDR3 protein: CASSLVGAVSSYNEQFF. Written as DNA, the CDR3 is TGCGCCAGCAGCCTGGTTGGGGCGGTAAGCTCCTACAATGAGCAGTTCTTC.